Presented here are 24 T cell receptor beta chains from one specimen sequenced in a study of blood T cell repertoires in COVID-19. Libraries were prepared by immunoSEQ multiplex PCR; TCRdb keeps only in-frame clonotypes and omits some of them. The repertoire holds around 250,000 clones, approximately 86% seen once, with around 2.9% in the top ten. Sequenced material: peripheral blood. The receptors here all came from a woman under 30 with acute or convalescent COVID-19.

The V and J genes are TRBV19 and TRBJ2-2, with a possible D match to TRBD2 (5 bases). V lost 4 bases to trimming and J lost 3 bases, with 6 bases between them. CDR3 size: 13 residues. The germline CDR1 and CDR2 sequences are LNHDA and SQIVND (reference sequence). The CDR3 nucleotides read TGTGCCAGTAGTACGGACTACACCGGGGAGCTGTTTTTT. Translation: CASSTDYTGELFF.

V usage is TRBV25-1 and J usage is TRBJ2-1; TRBD2 agrees at 7 bases. V trimming: 4 bases; J trimming: 0 bases; junction bases outside the gene matches: 3. CDR1 is MGHDK and CDR2 is SYGVNS in the germline V gene. The CDR3 covers 15 residues. CDR3 coding DNA: TGTGCCAGCAGTGGAGCGGGGAGCTCCTACAATGAGCAGTTCTTC. Protein: CASSGAGSSYNEQFF.

The chain combines TRBV4-1 with TRBJ1-1, with 7 bases that match TRBD1. CDR3 size: 17 residues. The J segment lost 4 bases and the V segment lost 0 bases, leaving 11 bases of the junction unmatched. From germline, CDR1 is MGHRA and CDR2 YSYEKL. The CDR3 spells CASSQDPAPHRGTEAFF. As DNA, the CDR3 is TGCGCCAGCAGCCAAGATCCTGCCCCACACAGGGGCACTGAAGCTTTCTTT.

This clone appeared a few times. The chain couples TRBV4-3 to TRBJ1-3; 8 bases map to TRBD1. The CDR3 sequence is 18 residues long. With 0 bases clipped from V and 1 base from J, the junction kept 8 bases outside the gene matches. Per germline, CDR1 LGHNA and CDR2 YSLEER. The CDR3 sequence is CASSQDSPGGSSGNTIYF. DNA for the CDR3: TGCGCCAGCAGCCAAGATAGTCCAGGGGGCTCGTCTGGAAACACCATATATTTT.

This chain connects TRBV5-8 to TRBJ1-5; TRBD1 matches at 7 bases. The CDR3 has 20 amino acids. CDR1 and CDR2 from the germline V gene are SGHTS and YDEGEE. J was trimmed by 4 bases and V by 0 bases; bases with no gene match: 19. The CDR3 nucleotides read TGTGCCAGCAGCTTGGTAAGCAGACAGGGCGGTATTCCCGCTAATCAGCCCCAGCATTTT. This encodes CASSLVSRQGGIPANQPQHF.

The gene calls are TRBV10-3 and TRBJ2-2; 7 nucleotides match TRBD2. The germline V gene encodes CDR1 ENHRY and CDR2 SYGVKD. CDR3 length: 15 amino acids. Trimming at V came to 4 bases and at J to 5 bases, leaving 7 bases not matched to a gene. CDR3 DNA sequence: TGTGCCATCAGTGTGGGCGGGAGTGGGACCGGGGAGCTGTTTTTT. Translated: CAISVGGSGTGELFF.

The chain has TRBV6-2 or TRBV6-3 and TRBJ2-7; 15 positions agree with TRBD2. The trim removed 2 bases at V and 4 bases at J, leaving 3 bases unmatched. The CDR3 has 16 residues. Germline V gene sequence: CDR1 MNHEY, CDR2 SVGEGT. As DNA, the CDR3 is TGTGCCAGCAGTTACGTAGGACTAGCGGGAGGGTACGAGCAGTACTTC. This codes for CASSYVGLAGGYEQYF.

The chain uses TRBV7-8 and TRBJ1-2; 9 bases agree with TRBD1. The CDR3 spans 15 residues. Germline CDR1 and CDR2: SGHVS and FQNEAQ. V gave up 4 bases and J gave up 5 bases; unmatched junction bases: 8. For the CDR3, the DNA is TGTGCCAGCAGCTCCCGGGACAGGGTTGGGTATGGCTACACCTTC. This sequence encodes CASSSRDRVGYGYTF.

The V gene is TRBV28, the J gene TRBJ1-6, with 7 bases lining up with TRBD1. The CDR3 is 18 amino acids. V dropped 6 bases and J dropped 4; count of bases not matched to a gene: 15. From germline, CDR1 is MDHEN and CDR2 SYDVKM. This chain's CDR3 is CASRAGDSRALYNSPLHF. In DNA form, the CDR3 reads TGTGCCAGCAGGGCAGGGGACAGCCGAGCCCTATATAATTCACCCCTCCACTTT.

CDR3 protein: CASSFQGNYGYTF. The CDR3, as DNA: TGTGCCAGCAGTTTTCAGGGAAACTATGGCTACACCTTC. This rearrangement joins TRBV27 to TRBJ1-2, with D tentatively TRBD1 (5 bases). Looked up from germline, CDR1 is MNHEY and CDR2 is SMNVEV (reference sequence). The CDR3 has 13 residues. Trimming removed 3 bases from V and 2 bases from J, with 7 bases in between.

V and J are TRBV11-2 and TRBJ2-1; D possibly corresponds to TRBD2 (7 bases). Germline CDR1 reads SGHAT; CDR2 reads FQNNGV. The CDR3 has 17 amino acids. The V end was cut by 5 bases, the J end by 3 bases, with 20 bases between. The CDR3 spells CASSRQKGGEFYNEQFF. In DNA, the CDR3 is TGTGCCAGCAGCCGTCAGAAAGGGGGGGAATTCTACAATGAGCAGTTCTTC.

The J gene is TRBJ2-7, the V gene TRBV5-8, with TRBD1 matching 10 bases. V dropped 3 bases and J dropped 3; count of bases not matched to a gene: 9. The CDR3 spans 16 residues. Germline V gene sequence: CDR1 SGHTS, CDR2 YDEGEE. CDR3 nucleotide sequence: TGTGCCAGCAGCTCCTTAACCGGGACAGGGGACTACGAGCAGTACTTC. As protein: CASSSLTGTGDYEQYF.

The sample holds a few counts of this clone. V and J are TRBV25-1 and TRBJ1-1; D perhaps matches TRBD1 (5 bases). The CDR3 spans 13 residues. From germline, CDR1 is MGHDK and CDR2 SYGVNS. Trimming shortened V by 7 bases and J by 2 bases, and 11 bases separated the two germline ends. The CDR3 coding sequence is TGTGCCAGCACTGGACACCGAAACACTGAAGCTTTCTTT. Amino acid sequence: CASTGHRNTEAFF.

The chain carries TRBV28 and TRBJ2-7; 11 positions agree with TRBD2. Trimming removed 2 bases from V and 0 bases from J; junction bases left unmatched: 3. Germline CDR1 and CDR2: MDHEN and SYDVKM. The CDR3 extends over 16 amino acids. In DNA form, the CDR3 reads TGTGCCAGCAGTTTAGGGGGGACTAGCGGCTCCTACGAGCAGTACTTC. It specifies CASSLGGTSGSYEQYF.

V gene TRBV2 combines with J gene TRBJ1-1; D uncertain. The CDR3 loop spans 14 amino acids. The germline V gene encodes CDR1 SNHLY and CDR2 FYNNEI. V was shortened by 4 bases and J by 1 base, with 10 bases between the two germline ends. CDR3 sequence reads: CASSVDGRNTEAFF. The CDR3 DNA sequence: TGTGCCAGCAGTGTTGACGGGAGGAACACTGAAGCTTTCTTT.

This chain joins TRBV19 and TRBJ1-2; tentative D call: TRBD1 (5 bases). Germline V lookup: CDR1 LNHDA, CDR2 SQIVND (reference sequence). V was pared by 7 bases and J by 0 bases, with 18 bases between. The CDR3 runs to 16 residues. The CDR3 here is CASTMGGTGANYGYTF. For the CDR3, the DNA is TGTGCCAGTACTATGGGAGGGACCGGAGCTAACTATGGCTACACCTTC.

The J gene is TRBJ2-3, the V gene TRBV7-2, with D perhaps matching TRBD2 (7 bases). CDR1 is SGHTA, CDR2 FQGNSA, per germline. The CDR3 spans 13 residues. V lost 2 bases, J lost 5 bases, and 8 bases lay in between. The CDR3 spells CASSLRGGDTQYF. The CDR3 bases are TGTGCCAGCAGCTTAAGGGGGGGAGATACGCAGTATTTT.

This clone has more than one count but fewer than ten. V and J are TRBV7-8 and TRBJ2-1; maybe TRBD2 (5 bases). Trimming pared 6 bases from V and 5 bases from J, leaving 11 bases between. CDR3 length: 13 residues. Per germline, CDR1 SGHVS and CDR2 FQNEAQ. The CDR3 DNA follows: TGTGCCAGCAGTCGGAGGCTAAACAATGAGCAGTTCTTC. Translated, it gives CASSRRLNNEQFF. Looking up the rest from reference TRBV7-8 and TRBJ2-1 gives the full variable domain: GAGVSQSPRYKVAKRGQDVALRCDPISGHVSLFWYQQALGQGPEFLTYFQNEAQLDKSGLPSDRFFAERPEGSVSTLKIQRTQQEDSAVYLCASSRRLNNEQFFGPGTRLTVL.

V usage is TRBV5-5 and J usage is TRBJ2-5, with D perhaps TRBD1 (5 bases). Germline CDR1 is SGHKS and CDR2 is YYEKEE (reference sequence). Trimming took off 0 bases at V and 3 bases at J, with 12 bases between the two ends. There are 15 residues in the CDR3. The CDR3 is CASSLEAGWEETQYF. The CDR3 nucleotides read TGTGCCAGCAGCTTGGAGGCAGGGTGGGAAGAGACCCAGTACTTC.

This rearrangement joins TRBV6-2 or TRBV6-3 to TRBJ2-7, with 10 nucleotides matching TRBD2. This CDR3 spans 14 amino acids. Per the germline V gene, CDR1 is MNHEY and CDR2 is SVGEGT. V dropped 0 bases and J dropped 5; count of bases not matched to a gene: 1. CDR3 sequence: CASSYSLAGDEQYF. Written as DNA, the CDR3 is TGTGCCAGCAGTTACTCCCTAGCGGGGGACGAGCAGTACTTC.

A single count supports this clone. CDR3 in DNA: TGTGCCACCAGCAGAGGTCGGCAGGGGGCCAACTACGAGCAGTACTTC. Translation gives CATSRGRQGANYEQYF. The gene calls are TRBV15 and TRBJ2-7; the match to TRBD1 covers 8 bases. Trimming removed 1 base from V and 3 bases from J; junction bases left unmatched: 8. The CDR3 has 16 residues. Germline CDR1 and CDR2: LNHNV and YYDKDF (reference sequence). Variable domain in full (rest from reference TRBV15 and TRBJ2-7): DAMVIQNPRYQVTQFGKPVTLSCSQTLNHNVMYWYQQKSSQAPKLLFHYYDKDFNNEADTPDNFQSRRPNTSFCFLDIRSPGLGDTAMYLCATSRGRQGANYEQYFGPGTRLTVT.

V and J are TRBV19 and TRBJ2-1, with D uncertain. Deletions cut 1 base from V and 3 bases from J, with 10 bases between. Germline-derived CDR1 and CDR2 are LNHDA and SQIVND (reference sequence). The CDR3 covers 15 residues. CDR3 DNA sequence: TGTGCCAGTAGTATAGTGATGCAGATCTACAATGAGCAGTTCTTC. This encodes CASSIVMQIYNEQFF. The complete variable domain, with remaining parts taken from reference TRBV19 and TRBJ2-1, reads DGGITQSPKYLFRKEGQNVTLSCEQNLNHDAMYWYRQDPGQGLRLIYYSQIVNDFQKGDIAEGYSVSREKKESFPLTVTSAQKNPTAFYLCASSIVMQIYNEQFFGPGTRLTVL.

The gene calls are TRBV18 and TRBJ2-5, with D possibly TRBD2 on 6 matching bases. CDR1 is KGHSH and CDR2 is LQKENI in the germline V gene. Deletions cut 5 bases from V and 1 base from J, with 14 bases between. The CDR3 consists of 15 residues. This chain's CDR3 is CASSSRLDSQETQYF. The CDR3 DNA follows: TGTGCCAGCTCATCCCGACTAGACTCCCAAGAGACCCAGTACTTC.

The J gene is TRBJ1-1, the V gene TRBV7-2; possible D gene TRBD1, 6 bases. Per the germline V gene, CDR1 is SGHTA and CDR2 is FQGNSA. CDR3 length: 19 residues. V was clipped by 4 bases and J by 2 bases, with 26 bases between them. CDR3 sequence (DNA): TGTGCCAGCAGCTCCAAATCGCACCAAACAGGGTTAAGAAACACTGAAGCTTTCTTT. This encodes CASSSKSHQTGLRNTEAFF.